These 8 T cell receptor beta chains were all obtained from the same sample, sequenced in a study of vaccination and CD4 T cells after COVID-19. Scientists ran DNA taken from cultured CD4+ T cells through the Oncomine TCR Beta short-read assay for sequencing. TCRdb used MiXCR to reprocess the PCR reads, holding one entry per CDR3 protein. The table lists approximately 16,000 distinct CDR3 sequences, 30% to 45% of them singletons. Treatment denoted: approximately nine-day PBMC culture with coronavirus spike peptide pools or control peptides (ViraFEST assay). No antigen is known for these receptors. Sequenced sample: cultured CD4+ T cells from blood. All receptors come from a human donor with COVID-19.

CDR3: CASKQARSRMNTEAFF. The CDR3 DNA sequence: TGTGCCAGCAAACAGGCCCGGTCCAGGATGAACACTGAAGCTTTCTTT. The V and J genes are TRBV28 and TRBJ1-1, with D perhaps TRBD1 (5 bases). Trimming took off 7 bases at V and 0 bases at J, with 18 bases between the two ends. CDR3 size: 16 residues. CDR1 and CDR2 from the germline V gene are MDHEN and SYDVKM.

The chain has TRBV6-1 and TRBJ2-7; maybe TRBD1 (5 bases). With 1 base removed from V and 2 bases from J, the gap between germline ends came to 12 bases. The CDR3 extends over 15 amino acids. Per the germline V gene, CDR1 is MNHNS and CDR2 is SASEGT. The CDR3 bases are TGTGCCAGCAGTGAAGGTTCAGCAGGGCCCTACGAGCAGTACTTC. Amino acids: CASSEGSAGPYEQYF.

This clonotype appeared a few times. The genes are TRBV20-1 and TRBJ1-5; possibly TRBD1 for D (5 bases). The CDR3 runs to 16 residues. Germline-derived CDR1 and CDR2 are DFQATT and SNEGSKA (reference sequence). The V gene lost 5 bases and the J gene lost 3 bases, with 20 bases spanning the gap. The CDR3 nucleotides are TGCAGTGCTCCAGAGGGGATAAGGGGATCCAATCAGCCCCAGCATTTT. Protein product: CSAPEGIRGSNQPQHF.

The rearrangement uses TRBV5-4 and TRBJ1-1; TRBD1 matches 8 bases. V was clipped by 1 base and J by 6 bases; unmatched bases: 11. CDR1 and CDR2 (germline): SGHNT, YYREEE (reference sequence). This CDR3 comprises 16 residues. The CDR3 region is CASSLRQQGGEAEAFF. In DNA, the CDR3 is TGTGCCAGCAGCTTGCGTCAACAGGGGGGTGAAGCTGAAGCTTTCTTT.

The chain uses TRBV18 and TRBJ1-1; no definite D call. Trimming took 3 bases from V and 4 from J, leaving 15 bases between them. Germline V gene data show CDR1 as KGHSH and CDR2 as LQKENI. The CDR3 consists of 15 residues. The CDR3 loop reads CASSPAGLSGTEAFF. For the CDR3, the DNA is TGTGCCAGCTCACCGGCCGGGTTATCGGGCACTGAAGCTTTCTTT.

DNA of the CDR3: TGTGCCAGCAGTACGTGGGCGGTTGAAGCTTTCTTT. Its translation: CASSTWAVEAFF. V gene TRBV6-2 or TRBV6-3 combines with J gene TRBJ1-1; D uncertain. The CDR3 extends over 12 amino acids. Germline CDR1 MNHEY, CDR2 SVGEGT. V lost 5 bases and J lost 7, with 11 bases in between.

This sequence joins TRBV6-5 and TRBJ2-7; 7 nucleotides match TRBD2. Germline assignment: CDR1 MNHEY and CDR2 SVGAGI. There are 16 residues in the CDR3. The J segment lost 2 bases and the V segment lost 3 bases, leaving 10 bases of the junction unmatched. The CDR3 nucleotides read TGTGCCAGCAGTTATATACACGGCGGGGGAACCTACGAGCAGTACTTC. Amino acid sequence: CASSYIHGGGTYEQYF.

This clonotype was detected a few times. The V and J genes are TRBV19 and TRBJ1-5; D perhaps matches TRBD1 (6 bases). The CDR3 is 16 amino acids. Germline CDR1 and CDR2: LNHDA and SQIVND (reference sequence). V was shortened by 0 bases and J by 1 base, with 10 bases between the two germline ends. The CDR3 DNA reads TGTGCCAGTAGTATAGATCAACAGGGAAGCAATCAGCCCCAGCATTTT. Its translation: CASSIDQQGSNQPQHF.